Sequencing of this T cell receptor (beta chain) was carried out in a study of blood T cell repertoires in COVID-19. Background on the study: Nucleic acid was either cDNA or gDNA, and it came from T cells, B-cell-depleted T cells, or PBMCs.

Sequenced by immunoSEQ multiplex PCR; TCRdb stores in-frame clones only, minus some. The sample lists about 320,000 clones, more than 80% occurring once. The TCR sequence derives from a man between 18 and 35 years old who had recovered from COVID-19. The sequenced sample consisted of peripheral blood.

CDR3 nucleotide sequence: TGTGCCAGCAGCCCGACGGGGAGCTCCTACGAGCAGTACTTC. Amino acid sequence: CASSPTGSSYEQYF. The genes are TRBV7-2 and TRBJ2-7; D might be TRBD2 (5 bases). CDR1 and CDR2 from the germline V gene are SGHTA and FQGNSA. The CDR3 loop spans 14 amino acids. With 5 bases removed from V and 0 bases from J, the gap between germline ends came to 11 bases.